The rows below give T cell receptor beta chains drawn from one sample of a study of T cells of healthy individuals. TCRdb itself ran the 5' RACE reads through MiXCR, one entry per CDR3 protein. The repertoire holds fewer than 70,000 distinct CDR3 sequences, with approximately 14% as singletons. These receptor sequences come from a human donor in good health. Both conserved end residues are part of each CDR3. Fields, in order: D gene, V gene, clone size, J gene, CDR3 protein, CDR3 DNA. A D gene is named only where the DNA matches it firmly. Some rows have no size entry. The others give once, few or many, or a class for an expanded clone.

NA,TRBV7-2,many,TRBJ2-5,CASSPNNERGETQYF,TGTGCCAGCAGCCCGAACAATGAGCGAGGGGAGACCCAGTACTTC
TRBD1,TRBV20-1,NA,TRBJ1-5,CSADGEGARDQPQHF,TGCAGTGCTGACGGCGAGGGGGCGCGCGATCAGCCCCAGCATTTT
TRBD2,TRBV12-3/TRBV12-4,NA,TRBJ2-7,CASSAGDFRYF,TGTGCCAGCAGCGCGGGGGACTTTCGGTACTTC
NA,TRBV7-2,few,TRBJ1-1,CASSLSTGEAFF,TGTGCCAGCAGCTTATCCACGGGAGAAGCTTTCTTT
NA,TRBV18,NA,TRBJ2-7,CASSQGLTGSSYEQYF,TGTGCCAGCTCACAGGGACTGACAGGGAGCTCCTACGAGCAGTACTTC
TRBD1,TRBV13,few,TRBJ1-2,CASSMGTEKPYGYTF,TGTGCCAGCAGCATGGGGACAGAGAAACCCTATGGCTACACCTTC
NA,TRBV2,many,TRBJ1-1,CASSAQGNTEAFF,TGTGCCAGCAGTGCTCAAGGGAACACTGAAGCTTTCTTT
NA,TRBV20-1,many,TRBJ2-5,CSARFSQQETQYF,TGCAGTGCCAGATTTTCGCAACAAGAGACCCAGTACTTC
TRBD2,TRBV7-2,many,TRBJ2-1,CASSLELAAKSSYNEQFF,TGTGCCAGCAGCTTAGAACTAGCGGCCAAGAGCTCCTACAATGAGCAGTTCTTC
NA,TRBV2,few,TRBJ1-2,CASNGQMINYGYTF,TGTGCCAGCAACGGACAGATGATAAACTATGGCTACACCTTC
NA,TRBV9,many,TRBJ2-7,CASSFQGTEQYF,TGTGCCAGCAGCTTTCAAGGAACCGAGCAGTACTTC
NA,TRBV30,many,TRBJ1-1,CAWKRENTEAFF,TGTGCCTGGAAACGGGAGAACACTGAAGCTTTCTTT
TRBD2,TRBV29-1,many,TRBJ2-2,CSVEKGLAGANTGELFF,TGCAGCGTTGAAAAGGGACTAGCGGGGGCGAACACCGGGGAGCTGTTTTTT
TRBD2,TRBV5-1,many,TRBJ2-1,CASSVLLAGGGNEQFF,TGCGCCAGCAGCGTCCTGCTAGCGGGAGGTGGTAATGAGCAGTTCTTC
TRBD1,TRBV6-2/TRBV6-3,medium-sized,TRBJ2-1,CASSRQGSYNEQFF,TGTGCCAGCAGTCGACAGGGCTCCTACAATGAGCAGTTCTTC
NA,TRBV6-6,NA,TRBJ2-3,CASRWTGVGTDTQYF,TGTGCCAGCAGGTGGACTGGGGTCGGCACAGATACGCAGTATTTT
NA,TRBV10-3,NA,TRBJ1-1,CAIGGVERNTEAFF,TGTGCCATCGGAGGCGTGGAGAGGAACACTGAAGCTTTCTTT
NA,TRBV12-3/TRBV12-4,few,TRBJ1-2,CASRPEQPNYGYTF,TGTGCCAGCAGGCCGGAACAGCCTAACTATGGCTACACCTTC
NA,TRBV10-3,few,TRBJ1-3,CAISNEGQASSGNTIYF,TGTGCCATCAGCAACGAGGGGCAGGCCTCCTCTGGAAACACCATATATTTT
NA,TRBV6-2/TRBV6-3,few,TRBJ1-5,CASEEGRGTVRYQPQHF,TGTGCCAGCGAAGAGGGGAGGGGTACCGTCCGGTATCAGCCCCAGCATTTT
TRBD2,TRBV19,many,TRBJ2-5,CASRRTSGGEETQYF,TGTGCCAGTAGAAGGACTAGCGGGGGGGAAGAGACCCAGTACTTC
NA,TRBV30,many,TRBJ1-4,CAWRKARATNEKLFF,TGTGCCTGGAGAAAGGCCAGGGCGACTAATGAAAAACTGTTTTTT
NA,TRBV2,many,TRBJ2-3,CASSPTLGLPRRDTQYF,TGTGCCAGCAGTCCAACTCTTGGACTACCCCGCAGAGATACGCAGTATTTT
NA,TRBV6-1,NA,TRBJ1-2,CASSEGGGQGRYGYTF,TGTGCCAGCAGTGAAGGAGGTGGGCAGGGAAGATATGGCTACACCTTC
NA,TRBV5-1,few,TRBJ1-1,CASSLVGAAHTEAFF,TGCGCCAGCAGCTTGGTGGGGGCCGCGCACACTGAAGCTTTCTTT
NA,TRBV7-3,NA,TRBJ1-5,CASSLIGLQPQHF,TGTGCCAGCAGCTTAATAGGGCTTCAGCCCCAGCATTTT
NA,TRBV19,many,TRBJ1-1,CASSGIREIGMNTEAFF,TGTGCCAGTAGTGGAATCAGGGAGATCGGTATGAACACTGAAGCTTTCTTT
TRBD1,TRBV12-5,many,TRBJ2-3,CASGFIDRGKDTQYF,TGTGCTAGTGGTTTCATAGACAGGGGGAAGGATACGCAGTATTTT
NA,TRBV5-4,many,TRBJ2-3,CASSLIDTDTQYF,TGTGCCAGCAGCCTGATAGACACAGATACGCAGTATTTT
NA,TRBV6-5,few,TRBJ1-2,CASSPREGYGYTF,TGTGCCAGCAGTCCTCGAGAGGGGTATGGCTACACCTTC
NA,TRBV29-1,few,TRBJ2-7,CSVDGSGVLHEQYF,TGCAGCGTTGATGGGTCGGGAGTCCTCCACGAGCAGTACTTC
NA,TRBV2,many,TRBJ1-1,CASIGQNTEAFF,TGTGCCAGCATAGGTCAGAACACTGAAGCTTTCTTT
TRBD1,TRBV7-8,NA,TRBJ2-6,CASSPTGGSSGANVLTF,TGTGCCAGCAGCCCGACAGGGGGAAGCTCTGGGGCCAACGTCCTGACTTTC
NA,TRBV29-1,many,TRBJ1-2,CSVLGDLPGYTF,TGCAGCGTCCTCGGGGACCTGCCTGGCTACACCTTC
NA,TRBV25-1,few,TRBJ2-6,CASPGTAPPGANVLTF,TGTGCCAGTCCCGGGACGGCTCCCCCTGGGGCCAACGTCCTGACTTTC
NA,TRBV5-1,many,TRBJ2-7,CASSPAGTPYEQYF,TGCGCCAGCAGCCCGGCCGGGACACCGTACGAGCAGTACTTC
TRBD2,TRBV3-1,few,TRBJ2-5,CASSQFGTSGKETQYF,TGTGCCAGCAGCCAATTCGGGACTAGCGGCAAAGAGACCCAGTACTTC
NA,TRBV6-1,many,TRBJ1-4,CASSETEKLFF,TGTGCCAGCAGTGAGACAGAAAAACTGTTTTTT
NA,TRBV10-3,NA,TRBJ2-7,CAISSAQGYYEQYF,TGTGCCATCAGTAGCGCCCAGGGTTACTACGAGCAGTACTTC
NA,TRBV13,many,TRBJ2-7,CASSLTGSYEQYF,TGTGCCAGCAGCCTCACAGGGTCCTACGAGCAGTACTTC
NA,TRBV6-1,NA,TRBJ1-5,CASSVTGASNQPQHF,TGTGCCAGCAGTGTGACCGGGGCTAGCAATCAGCCCCAGCATTTT
NA,TRBV3-1,few,TRBJ2-1,CASFGTNKPPYNEQFF,TGTGCCAGCTTCGGGACAAATAAGCCCCCCTACAATGAGCAGTTCTTC
NA,TRBV12-3/TRBV12-4,NA,TRBJ2-7,CASRPSRGAVFGRYEQYF,TGTGCCAGCAGGCCCTCGAGGGGCGCCGTATTCGGAAGGTACGAGCAGTACTTC
NA,TRBV20-1,few,TRBJ2-7,CSAERGREQYF,TGCAGTGCCGAGAGGGGACGGGAGCAGTACTTC
NA,TRBV6-2/TRBV6-3,few,TRBJ2-7,CASTDRRGGYEQYF,TGTGCCAGCACCGACCGGAGGGGTGGGTACGAGCAGTACTTC
NA,TRBV6-1,NA,TRBJ1-1,CASILGGAFF,NA
NA,TRBV20-1,NA,TRBJ1-1,CSAAAGGAAFF,TGCAGTGCTGCGGCTGGGGGCGCCGCTTTCTTT
NA,TRBV4-3,many,TRBJ2-7,CASSHSELSTYEQYF,TGCGCCAGCAGCCACAGCGAACTCAGTACCTACGAGCAGTACTTC
NA,TRBV7-2,NA,TRBJ1-2,CASSRPGPVYGYTF,TGTGCCAGCAGCCGCCCGGGCCCCGTCTATGGCTACACCTTC
TRBD2,TRBV7-2,many,TRBJ2-3,CASSLGGSGRMDTQYF,TGTGCCAGCAGCTTAGGGGGTAGCGGGAGAATGGATACGCAGTATTTT
NA,TRBV5-5,few,TRBJ2-1,CASSFGGTYNEQFF,TGTGCCAGCAGCTTCGGCGGGACCTACAATGAGCAGTTCTTC
NA,TRBV10-3,few,TRBJ1-5,CAIRGQVNQPQHF,TGTGCCATCAGAGGCCAGGTCAATCAGCCCCAGCATTTT
NA,TRBV5-4,once,TRBJ2-3,CAIPGRSTDTQYF,TGTGCCATCCCGGGACGCAGCACAGATACGCAGTATTTT
NA,TRBV25-1,many,TRBJ1-2,CASSDPYGYTF,TGTGCCAGCAGTGATCCCTATGGCTACACCTTC
NA,TRBV5-1,NA,TRBJ2-2,CASSSFVGGMNTGELFF,TGCGCCAGCAGCTCCTTTGTTGGAGGAATGAACACCGGGGAGCTGTTTTTT
NA,TRBV6-5,many,TRBJ1-1,CASSQRTALEAFF,TGTGCCAGCAGCCAGCGGACAGCTCTTGAAGCTTTCTTT
TRBD1,TRBV30,NA,TRBJ1-1,CAWSLRTGWTEAFF,TGTGCCTGGAGTCTTAGGACAGGGTGGACTGAAGCTTTCTTT
TRBD1,TRBV2,NA,TRBJ2-2,CASSLRTGAGELFF,TGTGCCAGCAGTCTACGGACAGGAGCCGGGGAGCTGTTTTTT
NA,TRBV29-1,many,TRBJ2-3,CSVEGTTGARTDTQYF,TGCAGCGTTGAAGGCACTACCGGGGCGAGGACAGATACGCAGTATTTT
TRBD2,TRBV7-6,NA,TRBJ2-5,CASSLGLAGSYQETQYF,TGTGCCAGCAGCTTGGGGCTAGCGGGTTCGTACCAAGAGACCCAGTACTTC